The sequence of this TCR beta chain was determined in a study of blood T cells in healthy people across ages. Whole-study findings and limits: Naive T cell percentage strongly correlated with TCR beta diversity. Shifts in expanded clonotypes may have been confounded by donor CMV status, which was unknown.

Trimming left V 0 bases short and J 0 bases short, with 12 bases between. Per germline, CDR1 SGHRS and CDR2 YFSETQ. The CDR3 has 16 residues. Alongside a J-beta primer mix, a sample-barcoded 5' primer served in a second PCR lasting about 7 to 11 cycles. The template-switch adaptor, which had 12 random nucleotides, put a tag on each cDNA molecule. In TCRdb, the 5' RACE reads were re-called with MiXCR into one record per CDR3 protein. The table shows about 1.6 million distinct CDR3 sequences, with roughly 32% occurring only once. Each sample yielded at least 6 million isolated PBMCs. As to this clonotype: No antigen is known for it.

This receptor was identified in a woman aged 25 to 45 in good health. The sequenced sample consisted of blood. V and J are TRBV5-1 and TRBJ2-5; perhaps TRBD1 as D (6 bases). The CDR3 DNA reads TGCGCCAGCAGCTTGGCCGGAAGGGGGTACCAAGAGACCCAGTACTTC. Its protein is CASSLAGRGYQETQYF.